This T cell receptor beta chain was obtained from a study of T cell repertoires in cytomegalovirus infection. Study details: Public TCR beta signatures marked donors with CMV infection and the matching HLA.

Trimming took 0 bases from V and 0 from J, leaving 7 bases between them. The CDR3 extends over 15 amino acids. Germline V gene data show CDR1 as SGDLS and CDR2 as YYNGEE. Broader study findings: In two of eight donors, the top clonotype was HLA-C-restricted CMV-specific. Of the TCR beta families, the public ones yielded a cumulative frequency that identified carriers of CMV plus the relevant HLA.

TCRdb re-called the reads with MiXCR, one entry per CDR3 protein. The sample has a few hundred thousand distinct CDR3 sequences; more than 8% are singletons. This clonotype has just a few counts. Its antigen is still unknown. The chain has TRBV9 and TRBJ2-1; no clear D gene. This TCR was recovered from a human donor in good health (CMV status not recorded). Some clones in this sample may be carry-over from other donors' samples. The specimen was PBMCs. The CDR3 coding sequence is TGTGCCAGCAGCGTAGGGCCAAGCTCCTACAATGAGCAGTTCTTC. Amino acids: CASSVGPSSYNEQFF.